The 12 T cell receptor beta chains given below trace back to one sample, sequenced in a study of T-cell reconstitution after alpha-beta-depleted transplantation in children. The library targeted TCRbeta and was prepared with unique molecular identifiers. MiXCR, applied by TCRdb to the PCR reads, yields one record per CDR3 protein. The sample holds some 200,000 distinct CDR3 sequences, roughly 14% seen once. Sequencing was performed on PBMCs from the stem cell graft donor, taken from the stem cell graft. The source is a human donor who donated a stem cell graft to a child with acute lymphoblastic leukemia.

This clonotype was counted ten times or more. The genes are TRBV11-2 and TRBJ1-1, with D perhaps TRBD1 (6 bases). Trimming stripped 10 bases from V and 0 bases from J, with 12 bases between. In germline, CDR1 is SGHAT, CDR2 FQNNGV. This CDR3 is 13 amino acids long. The CDR3 sequence is CATRTDMNTEAFF. The CDR3 region has the DNA TGTGCCACAAGGACAGACATGAACACTGAAGCTTTCTTT.

This clonotype has at least ten counts. The rearrangement joins TRBV12-3 or TRBV12-4 to TRBJ2-4, with 7 bases fitting TRBD1. V lost 2 bases to trimming and J lost 10 bases; unmatched junction nucleotides: 5. CDR3 length equals 13 residues. The CDR3 bases are TGTGCCAGCAGTTTACGGACAGGTGGGATTCAGTACTTC. Its protein product is CASSLRTGGIQYF.

This clonotype was counted only a few times. V usage is TRBV7-9 and J usage is TRBJ1-1, with D possibly matching TRBD1 (6 bases). CDR1 and CDR2 from the germline V gene are SEHNR and FQNEAQ (reference sequence). V gave up 4 bases and J gave up 4 bases, with 19 bases separating them. CDR3 length: 16 residues. The CDR3 region is CASSSDRGGRGTEAFF. CDR3 bases: TGTGCCAGCAGCTCCGACCGGGGGGGCAGGGGCACTGAAGCTTTCTTT.

This clonotype has at least ten counts. The rearrangement joins TRBV12-3 or TRBV12-4 to TRBJ1-4, with 9 nucleotides matching TRBD1. This CDR3 contains 15 residues. V shed 3 bases and J 8 bases; nucleotides not matched to a gene: 7. The CDR3 sequence is CASSFADRGSEKLFF. CDR3 in DNA: TGTGCCAGCAGTTTTGCGGACAGGGGAAGCGAAAAACTGTTTTTT.

This rearrangement joins TRBV14 to TRBJ2-1, with D possibly TRBD2 on 6 matching bases. Trimming removed 0 bases from V and 0 bases from J, with 6 bases in between. This CDR3 is 15 amino acids long. Germline CDR1 is SGHDN and CDR2 is FVKESK. In DNA, the CDR3 is TGTGCCAGCAGCCAAGACGGGGGCTCCTACAATGAGCAGTTCTTC. This encodes CASSQDGGSYNEQFF.

This clonotype was picked up many times. The chain couples TRBV7-8 to TRBJ2-2, with D maybe TRBD2 (8 bases). V lost 2 bases and J 6 bases, leaving 19 bases between the germline ends. The CDR3 runs 17 residues. Per germline, CDR1 SGHVS and CDR2 FQNEAQ. The chain's CDR3 is CASSLIETGGGPGELFF. The CDR3 DNA is TGTGCCAGCAGCTTAATTGAAACGGGAGGGGGCCCCGGGGAGCTGTTTTTT.

This clonotype was observed at least ten times. The CDR3 loop reads CAISVSREETQYF. CDR3 sequence (DNA): TGTGCCATCAGTGTGTCCAGGGAAGAGACCCAGTACTTC. The chain carries TRBV10-3 and TRBJ2-5, with a possible D match to TRBD1 (5 bases). Germline V gene lookup returns CDR1 ENHRY and CDR2 SYGVKD. This CDR3 is 13 amino acids long. V dropped 4 bases and J dropped 3 bases, with 9 bases sitting between them.

Ten or more counts support this clonotype. The V and J genes are TRBV6-5 and TRBJ2-7, with 9 bases that match TRBD1. Germline CDR1 MNHEY, CDR2 SVGAGI. V lost 5 bases, J lost 3 bases, and 5 bases stayed unmatched. The CDR3 extends over 14 amino acids. CDR3: CASSPGTGIYEQYF. CDR3 coding DNA: TGTGCCAGCAGTCCCGGGACAGGGATCTACGAGCAGTACTTC.

This clonotype was recorded many times. The chain recombines TRBV7-2 with TRBJ1-2; 8 bases map to TRBD1. Germline CDR1 is SGHTA and CDR2 is FQGNSA. The CDR3 has 13 residues. V lost 6 bases, J lost 4 bases, and 4 bases stayed unmatched. The CDR3 spells CASRQQGGYGYTF. In DNA form, the CDR3 reads TGTGCCAGCAGACAACAGGGGGGCTATGGCTACACCTTC.

This clonotype came up many times. The DNA of the CDR3 is TGTGCCAGCAGCTTAGTGGCTGACCCCGGCGGCAATCAGCCCCAGCATTTT. This codes for CASSLVADPGGNQPQHF. The gene calls are TRBV7-8 and TRBJ1-5; no clear D. CDR3 length equals 17 residues. CDR1 is SGHVS, CDR2 FQNEAQ, per germline. Trimming pared 1 base from V and 2 bases from J, leaving 15 bases between. The variable domain in full, completed from reference TRBV7-8 and TRBJ1-5, reads GAGVSQSPRYKVAKRGQDVALRCDPISGHVSLFWYQQALGQGPEFLTYFQNEAQLDKSGLPSDRFFAERPEGSVSTLKIQRTQQEDSAVYLCASSLVADPGGNQPQHFGDGTRLSIL.

This clonotype was observed many times. This chain joins TRBV20-1 and TRBJ1-6, with a tentative D call TRBD1 (6 bases). The V end was cut by 1 base, the J end by 7 bases, with 17 bases between. The CDR3 is 16 amino acids. CDR1 is DFQATT and CDR2 is SNEGSKA in the germline V gene (reference sequence). The CDR3 loop is CSARGNRQGRNSPLHF. The CDR3 coding sequence is TGCAGTGCTAGAGGCAATAGGCAGGGGAGGAATTCACCCCTCCACTTT.

This clonotype has at least ten counts. The gene calls are TRBV19 and TRBJ2-3; D is possibly TRBD2 (6 bases). CDR3 length: 12 residues. V was shortened by 3 bases and J by 6 bases, with 7 bases between the two germline ends. Germline V lookup: CDR1 LNHDA, CDR2 SQIVND (reference sequence). CDR3 in amino acids: CASSIGGDTQYF. CDR3 in DNA: TGTGCCAGTAGTATCGGAGGGGATACGCAGTATTTT.